This T cell receptor (beta chain) was sequenced in a study of shared clonotypes between healthy human individuals. The CDR3 is 15 residues long. With 1 base clipped from V and 5 bases from J, the junction kept 7 bases outside the gene matches. CDR1 and CDR2 from the germline V gene are SQVTM and ANQGSEA. Libraries were prepared by immunoSEQ multiplex PCR; TCRdb keeps only in-frame clonotypes and omits some of them. The data contain 2 million to 2.5 million clones, 93% of them singletons. J is TRBJ2-2 and V is TRBV29-1, with 7 bases aligning to TRBD2. The TCR sequence derives from a man aged 18 to 29 in good health. Some clones in this sample may be carry-over from other donors' samples. Sequencing was carried out using naive CD4+ T cells from PBMCs. Subset denoted: CD45RA+ positively selected. The CDR3: CSVEGSGKVTGELFF. CDR3 sequence (DNA): TGCAGCGTTGAAGGAAGCGGGAAGGTAACCGGGGAGCTGTTTTTT.